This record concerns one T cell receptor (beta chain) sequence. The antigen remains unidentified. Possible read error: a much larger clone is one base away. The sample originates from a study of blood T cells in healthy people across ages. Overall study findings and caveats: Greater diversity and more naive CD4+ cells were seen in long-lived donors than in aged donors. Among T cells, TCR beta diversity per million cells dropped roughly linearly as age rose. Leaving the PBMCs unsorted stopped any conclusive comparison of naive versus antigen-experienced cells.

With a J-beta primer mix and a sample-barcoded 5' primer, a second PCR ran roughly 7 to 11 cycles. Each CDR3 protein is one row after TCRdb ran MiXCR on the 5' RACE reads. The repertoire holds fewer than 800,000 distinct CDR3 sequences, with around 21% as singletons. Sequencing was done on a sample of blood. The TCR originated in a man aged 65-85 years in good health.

In nucleotides, the CDR3 is TGCAGCGTTGAAGATTCCGGGGAGCTGTTTTTT. Its translation is CSVEDSGELFF. This rearrangement joins TRBV29-1 to TRBJ2-2, with unresolved D. The germline V gene encodes CDR1 SQVTM and CDR2 ANQGSEA. The ends were cut back, 0 bases at V and 6 bases at J, with 2 bases in the middle. This CDR3 contains 11 residues.